This T cell receptor (beta chain) is drawn from a study of blood T cells in healthy people across ages. Primed by a sample-barcoded 5' primer and a J-beta primer mix, a second PCR proceeded for 7 to 11 cycles. Every molecule of cDNA carried a tag from a template-switch adaptor with 12 random nucleotides. No fewer than 3 million CDR3-containing paired-end reads came from each sample. TCRdb ran MiXCR on the 5' RACE reads and lists one entry per CDR3 protein. Counted here are 550,000 to 650,000 distinct CDR3 sequences, about 30% occurring once; the ten biggest clones make up 15% to 18%. Ten milliliters of peripheral blood were drawn from each donor into EDTA-treated tubes. The CDR3 runs 13 residues. CDR1 MNHEY and CDR2 SVGEGT come from the germline V gene. V was shortened by 7 bases and J by 3 bases, with 11 bases between the two germline ends.

V usage is TRBV6-2 or TRBV6-3 and J usage is TRBJ2-3; D may be TRBD1 (5 bases). Sequenced: blood. This receptor was identified in a woman over 75 in good health. CDR3 sequence (DNA): TGTGCCAGCACGGGCAGGGTAACAGATACGCAGTATTTT. Its translation: CASTGRVTDTQYF.